This T cell receptor beta chain was obtained from a study of T-cell memory formation after mild COVID-19. Each CDR3 protein is one row after TCRdb ran MiXCR on the 5' RACE reads. The sample has around 260,000 distinct CDR3 sequences, roughly 17% seen once. The study, taken as a whole, reports: Later expanders leaned CD4+, whereas day 15 to 85 contracting clones were balanced CD4/CD8.

As for this clonotype: Its target is not known.

The receptor comes from a man aged 18 to 30 who had mild COVID-19 (a few samples of this study predate the infection). Cell type and time point are not known. The sequenced sample was PBMCs or a T cell subset sorted from them (not recorded which).

CDR3 protein: CASSERDRGQEETQYF. The CDR3 DNA reads as TGTGCCAGCAGTGAACGGGACAGGGGGCAGGAGGAGACCCAGTACTTC. This sequence joins TRBV2 and TRBJ2-5, with 12 bases identical to TRBD1. The germline V gene encodes CDR1 SNHLY and CDR2 FYNNEI. This CDR3 spans 16 amino acids. The J segment lost 5 bases and the V segment lost 2 bases, leaving 6 bases of the junction unmatched.